This T cell receptor (beta chain) derives from a study of blood T cell repertoires in COVID-19. The overall study: The United States, Italy and Spain were the sources of the acute and convalescent COVID-19 samples. T cells, B-cell-depleted T cells, or PBMCs supplied cDNA or gDNA.

This clone showed up just once. Source study methods: Nucleated cell number was recorded as an estimate derived from reference gene primer amplification. Sequencing was performed with immunoSEQ multiplex PCR; in TCRdb, only in-frame clones are kept and a portion is missing. V, J and clone size reflect that table, while D and trimming were determined from the DNA. This table has around 200,000 clones, around 85% appearing once. CDR1 LNHDA and CDR2 SQIVND come from the germline V gene (reference sequence). Trimming removed 5 bases at V and 3 bases at J, with 11 bases between. The CDR3 runs to 13 residues.

Sequencing was done on a sample of peripheral blood. The V and J genes are TRBV19 and TRBJ2-7, with no clear D. This TCR was recovered from a man in his thirties or forties with acute or convalescent COVID-19. The CDR3 DNA sequence: TGTGCCAGTAGTTACCAAGCGTTCTACGAGCAGTACTTC. Translation gives CASSYQAFYEQYF.